This T cell receptor (beta chain) was observed in a study of Ad26.COV2.S vaccination and SARS-CoV-2 variants. Study context: Ad26.COV2.S arm of COV1001 included the donor.

Generated by immunoSEQ multiplex PCR, the TCRdb table keeps only in-frame clones and is missing some. The sample includes 300,000 to 350,000 clones, around 83% of them seen just once. Study-level results: Recipients of vaccine and of placebo showed similar breadth of their non-spike TCR repertoires.

V lost 4 bases, J lost 0 bases, and 10 bases lay in between. Looked up from germline, CDR1 is SGHTA and CDR2 is FQGNSA. The CDR3 runs to 15 residues. Stated treatment: around 19 received Ad26.COV2.S at low or high dose, single or two shots; about 5 received placebo; per-sample allocation not given. Repertoires come from day 63 after the first vaccine or placebo injection. The administered vaccine (an Ad26 vector) expressed Wuhan-strain SARS-CoV-2 spike. A word on this clone: Antigen unknown.

V and J are TRBV7-2 and TRBJ2-1; no reliable D call. The input for sequencing was peripheral blood, taken in a trial of Ad26.COV2.S vaccine versus placebo. The sequence was obtained from a person aged 18 to 65 who received the Ad26.COV2.S COVID-19 vaccine or a placebo. The CDR3 DNA reads as TGTGCCAGCAGCTCCTGGCCAAGCTCCTACAATGAGCAGTTCTTC. It encodes CASSSWPSSYNEQFF.